What follows are 10 T cell receptor beta chains derived from one specimen sequenced in a study of T cells in Graves' hyperthyroidism and ophthalmopathy. TCR beta CDR3 region amplification was performed from RNA transcripts. Primed by the HTBI set, a first-round RT-PCR was run on the TCR CDR3. Each CDR3 protein is one row after TCRdb ran MiXCR on the multiplex PCR reads. The repertoire holds a few hundred thousand distinct CDR3 sequences, with roughly 50% as singletons. Material for sequencing was peripheral blood or thyroid tissue (not recorded which). Receptors were obtained from a woman aged 18-29 years with Graves' hyperthyroidism.

As concerns this clonotype: The junction shows a germline mismatch at one end, possibly a read error. The chain couples TRBV9 to TRBJ1-4, with D unclear. The CDR3 extends over 14 amino acids. Germline-derived CDR1 and CDR2 are SGDLS and YYNGEE. CDR3 DNA: TGTGCCAGCAGCCTAACGGCAACTAGTGAAAAACTGTTTTTT. Its translation: CASSLTATSEKLFF.

The gene calls are TRBV27 and TRBJ2-7, with a tentative D call TRBD2 (5 bases). Trimming took off 5 bases at V and 3 bases at J, with 14 bases between the two ends. This CDR3 spans 14 amino acids. CDR1 is MNHEY and CDR2 is SMNVEV in the germline V gene (reference sequence). The CDR3 DNA reads as TGTGCCAGCAGTACTGGACTCCGGGGCTACGAGCAGTACTTC. Amino acid sequence: CASSTGLRGYEQYF.

This chain uses TRBV24-1 with TRBJ2-5; D is perhaps TRBD2 (5 bases). This CDR3 is built from 15 residues. V was clipped by 5 bases and J by 9 bases, with 21 bases between them. Germline CDR1 KGHDR, CDR2 SFDVKD. CDR3 region: CATSVTGNSNQPQYF. CDR3 sequence (DNA): TGTGCCACCAGTGTGACGGGAAATAGCAATCAGCCCCAGTACTTC.

The chain carries TRBV7-2 and TRBJ2-3; 11 nucleotides line up with TRBD1. The J segment lost 0 bases and the V segment lost 3 bases, leaving 11 bases of the junction unmatched. This CDR3 has 19 amino acids. The germline CDR1 and CDR2 sequences are SGHTA and FQGNSA. The CDR3 nucleotides are TGTGCCAGCAGCTTCTCGGGACAGGGGGGCCGGAGGAGCACAGATACGCAGTATTTT. As protein: CASSFSGQGGRRSTDTQYF. The variable domain in full, completed from reference TRBV7-2 and TRBJ2-3, reads GAGVSQSPSNKVTEKGKDVELRCDPISGHTALYWYRQSLGQGLEFLIYFQGNSAPDKSGLPSDRFSAERTGGSVSTLTIQRTQQEDSAVYLCASSFSGQGGRRSTDTQYFGPGTRLTVL.

Many counts were recorded for this clonotype. The chain carries TRBV19 and TRBJ1-2; D is possibly TRBD1 (5 bases). V gave up 3 bases and J gave up 3 bases, with 5 bases separating them. Germline loops: CDR1 LNHDA, CDR2 SQIVND (reference sequence). The CDR3 has 12 amino acids. This CDR3 is CASSMGHYGYTF. DNA of the CDR3: TGTGCCAGTAGTATGGGACACTATGGCTACACCTTC.

This clonotype was detected once. Being one base from a much bigger clone, this may be a read error. V gene TRBV20-1 combines with J gene TRBJ2-7; no clear D. The CDR3 is 13 residues long. From germline, CDR1 is DFQATT and CDR2 SNEGSKA (reference sequence). V was clipped by 0 bases and J by 0 bases, with 6 bases between them. The CDR3 bases are TGCAGTGCTAGAGAATCCGGCTCCTACGAGCAGTACTTC. Its translation: CSARESGSYEQYF.

The chain combines TRBV20-1 with TRBJ2-7; perhaps D is TRBD1 or TRBD2 (5 bases each). The J call is doubtful: the DNA matches TRBJ2-4 better. CDR1 and CDR2 (germline): DFQATT, SNEGSKA (reference sequence). The CDR3 runs to 13 residues. CDR3 bases: TGCAGTGCGGTAGGAGAGGGGAAAAACATTCAGTACTTC. Protein sequence: CSAVGEGKNIQYF.

The chain joins TRBV20-1 to TRBJ2-5; weak D call: TRBD2 (7 bases). The CDR3 totals 16 residues. Germline-derived CDR1 and CDR2 are DFQATT and SNEGSKA (reference sequence). CDR3: CSTTGRGGGGWGPQYF. The CDR3 DNA sequence: TGCAGCACGACTGGCAGGGGTGGGGGGGGATGGGGACCCCAGTACTTC.

The V and J genes are TRBV6-6 and TRBJ1-2; 7 bases align to TRBD1. The CDR3 contains 13 residues. Germline V gene lookup returns CDR1 MNHNY and CDR2 SVGAGI (reference sequence). The V and J ends lost 6 bases and 6 bases, in that order; junction bases with no gene match: 7. The CDR3 spells CASRLDREDGYTF. CDR3 nucleotides: TGTGCCAGCAGACTCGACAGGGAGGATGGCTACACCTTC.

The rearrangement links TRBV13 to TRBJ1-4; D remains unclear. Germline values: CDR1 PRHDT, CDR2 FYEKMQ (reference sequence). This CDR3 contains 14 residues. V gave up 1 base and J gave up 5 bases, with 8 bases separating them. The CDR3 spells CASSLENNNEKLFF. The CDR3 nucleotides are TGTGCCAGCAGCTTAGAAAACAACAATGAAAAACTGTTTTTT. The full variable domain, its missing parts supplied by reference TRBV13 and TRBJ1-4, is AAGVIQSPRHLIKEKRETATLKCYPIPRHDTVYWYQQGPGQDPQFLISFYEKMQSDKGSIPDRFSAQQFSDYHSELNMSSLELGDSALYFCASSLENNNEKLFFGSGTQLSVL.